The 9 T cell receptor beta chains listed next were all sequenced from one sample in a study of blood T cell repertoires in COVID-19. Using immunoSEQ multiplex PCR, the repertoire was profiled, and TCRdb retains in-frame clones only, with some absent. Of just over 300,000 clones in the sample, 65% to 90% are singletons; the top ten hold around 4%. The sequencing input was PBMCs or T cells enriched from blood (not recorded which). These receptors were collected from a man aged 25 to 40 who had recovered from COVID-19.

The chain links TRBV19 to TRBJ1-4; 8 bases fit TRBD1. V trimming: 4 bases; J trimming: 2 bases; junction bases outside the gene matches: 3. The CDR3 runs 15 residues. CDR1 is LNHDA, CDR2 SQIVND, per germline (reference sequence). The CDR3 bases are TGTGCCAGTAGTAGAGGACAGGGCACTAATGAAAAACTGTTTTTT. Translating it yields CASSRGQGTNEKLFF.

V and J are TRBV11-2 and TRBJ1-1; D may be TRBD1 (5 bases). CDR3 length: 16 amino acids. Germline V gene sequence: CDR1 SGHAT, CDR2 FQNNGV. The V end was cut by 7 bases, the J end by 1 base, with 19 bases between. This CDR3 reads CASTFGGGMANTEAFF. The CDR3, as DNA: TGTGCCAGCACCTTTGGTGGGGGGATGGCGAACACTGAAGCTTTCTTT.

J is TRBJ2-1 and V is TRBV24-1, with TRBD1 identical over 8 bases. The CDR3 extends over 17 amino acids. Trimming took 2 bases from V and 0 from J; bases not matched to a gene: 5. Per germline, CDR1 KGHDR and CDR2 SFDVKD. In nucleotides, the CDR3 is TGTGCCACCAGTGATTCCCGACAGGGGAGCTCCTACAATGAGCAGTTCTTC. This encodes CATSDSRQGSSYNEQFF.

The CDR3 region is CASSLVLALAEQYF. CDR3 DNA: TGCGCCAGCAGCTTGGTGCTAGCGCTTGCCGAGCAGTACTTC. The chain recombines TRBV5-1 with TRBJ2-7; D perhaps matches TRBD2 (6 bases). V was pared by 0 bases and J by 6 bases, with 13 bases between. In germline, CDR1 is SGHRS, CDR2 YFSETQ. The CDR3 is 14 residues long.

The chain carries TRBV11-3 and TRBJ2-1, with a possible D match to TRBD2 (6 bases). Trimming took off 1 base at V and 4 bases at J, with 11 bases between the two ends. Germline-derived CDR1 and CDR2 are SGHNT and YENEEA. The CDR3 spans 15 residues. CDR3 sequence: CASSLAGGVYNEQFF. As DNA, the CDR3 is TGTGCCAGCAGCTTAGCCGGAGGGGTTTACAATGAGCAGTTCTTC. The whole variable domain, filled in from reference TRBV11-3 and TRBJ2-1, reads EAGVVQSPRYKIIEKKQPVAFWCNPISGHNTLYWYLQNLGQGPELLIRYENEEAVDDSQLPKDRFSAERLKGVDSTLKIQPAELGDSAVYLCASSLAGGVYNEQFFGPGTRLTVL.

The rearrangement joins TRBV19 to TRBJ2-3; no reliable D call. Looked up from germline, CDR1 is LNHDA and CDR2 is SQIVND (reference sequence). V gave up 3 bases and J gave up 4 bases, with 5 bases separating them. This CDR3 is 12 amino acids long. The CDR3 loop is CASSMPADTQYF. CDR3 sequence (DNA): TGTGCCAGTAGTATGCCGGCAGATACGCAGTATTTT.

The V call is TRBV25-1, the J call TRBJ1-1, with D perhaps TRBD1 (5 bases). V lost 8 bases to trimming and J lost 3 bases, with 7 bases between them. CDR1 MGHDK and CDR2 SYGVNS come from the germline V gene. The CDR3 contains 11 residues. CDR3 DNA sequence: TGTGCCAGCCGGGGGTACACTGAAGCTTTCTTT. Protein: CASRGYTEAFF.

The chain carries TRBV5-5 and TRBJ1-5, with 9 bases lining up with TRBD1. The length of the CDR3 is 14 residues. Trimming at V came to 7 bases and at J to 6 bases, leaving 8 bases not matched to a gene. The germline CDR1 and CDR2 sequences are SGHKS and YYEKEE (reference sequence). The CDR3 DNA reads TGTGCCAGCGCGGAGGGACAGGGTGGTCAGCCCCAGCATTTT. This translates into CASAEGQGGQPQHF.

The chain couples TRBV9 to TRBJ1-1; D may be TRBD1 (5 bases). Germline V CDR1 and CDR2: SGDLS, YYNGEE. Deletions cut 4 bases from V and 4 bases from J, with 17 bases between. This CDR3 comprises 15 residues. Written as DNA, the CDR3 is TGTGCCAGCAGCAGACTCTCAGGGCAGGGCACTGAAGCTTTCTTT. It yields the protein CASSRLSGQGTEAFF.